A single sample gave rise to the 4 T cell receptor beta chains below, sequenced in a study. MiXCR was run by TCRdb on the 5' RACE reads, yielding one entry per CDR3 protein. This table holds 10,000 to 15,000 distinct CDR3 sequences, less than 25% found once. The sequencing sample was made of naive CD4+ T cells sorted from blood. Subset here: naive CD4+ T cells, CD4+CD45RA+CD25-. The receptors stem from a female donor with breast cancer.

This clonotype was counted only a few times. CDR3 sequence: CASSRDGGVRQETQYF. The DNA for the CDR3 is TGTGCCAGCAGCAGGGACGGAGGAGTCCGGCAAGAGACCCAGTACTTC. This sequence joins TRBV11-3 and TRBJ2-5, with D perhaps assigned TRBD1 or TRBD2 (5 bases each). Trimming shortened V by 5 bases and J by 2 bases, and 18 bases separated the two germline ends. The CDR3 totals 16 residues. Looked up from germline, CDR1 is SGHNT and CDR2 is YENEEA.

The sample holds many counts of this clonotype. This rearrangement joins TRBV7-8 to TRBJ1-5, with D uncertain. The CDR3 is 13 residues long. Per germline, CDR1 SGHVS and CDR2 FQNEAQ. With 6 bases removed from V and 5 bases from J, the gap between germline ends came to 11 bases. As DNA, the CDR3 is TGTGCCAGCAGTACCCAACGGGATCAGCCCCAGCATTTT. Its translation is CASSTQRDQPQHF.

This clonotype was counted at least ten times. The chain combines TRBV5-1 with TRBJ2-1; D is undetermined. In germline, CDR1 is SGHRS, CDR2 YFSETQ. The CDR3 sequence is 15 residues long. Trimming cost V 0 bases and J 4 bases, with 11 bases left between them. CDR3: CASSLVAGLYNEQFF. DNA of the CDR3: TGCGCCAGCAGCTTGGTTGCTGGGCTGTACAATGAGCAGTTCTTC.

About this clonotype: Since a much larger clone is just one base distant, this may be a read error. The J gene is TRBJ1-1, the V gene TRBV29-1, with TRBD1 as a possible D gene (5 bases). Germline CDR1 and CDR2: SQVTM and ANQGSEA. The CDR3 loop spans 12 amino acids. CDR3 sequence: CSARTPNTEASF. CDR3 bases: TGCAGCGCCAGGACACCCAACACTGAAGCTTCCTTT.